The subject of this entry is one T cell receptor beta chain. This clonotype is medium-sized (0.01 to 0.1%), judged from its frequency; no count is recorded. Its specific antigen is unknown. This sample was taken from a study of CD8 T cells in cerebrospinal fluid in Alzheimer's disease (TCRdb year 2020). About the full investigation: CSF T cell clonal expansion was assessed with two single-cell approaches: plate-based nested PCR sequencing and droplet-based sequencing. The CSF gene-expression analysis, which included patients with Parkinson's disease, covered a total of roughly 25 samples. The droplet-based CSF analysis comparing patients with controls included roughly 9 healthy controls (approximately 11,000 cells) and roughly 9 patients with MCI or Alzheimer's disease (10,391 cells). The study tested whether clonally expanded T cells were present in cerebrospinal fluid from healthy elderly individuals and from patients with neurodegenerative disease. Broader findings and caveats from the paper: When the data were pooled, 4 of 6 Alzheimer's patients but only 1 of 10 healthy subjects had a highly expanded clone, defined as one making up at least 3% of TCRs. The overall clonality comparison included only samples with detectable clones (approximately 11 healthy, 5 MCI, 5 AD, 6 PD). In patients with MCI or Alzheimer's disease, the biggest CSF clone accounted for a larger percentage of TCRs than in controls. The EBV-specific clones were neither the most highly expanded clones nor enriched among patients. It was cautioned by the authors that a causal link between EBV and Alzheimer's disease is not established by the detection of EBV-specific TCRs in CSF.

Library preparation employed 10x single-cell sequencing. Profiling of CSF cells was done with 10X Genomics single-cell V(D)J and 5' gene-expression libraries. An Illumina NextSeq550 was used to sequence the CSF single-cell TCR libraries. Per the source publication's procedure: V(D)J reads were aligned to the vdj-GRCh38 alts ensemble 2.0.0 reference and processed with the Cell Ranger vdj pipeline. Cell barcodes sharing the same set of productive CDR3 nucleotide sequences were defined as clonotypes. To link clonality with transcriptional profiles, clonotype information was incorporated into Seurat v3.0 gene-expression metadata. Exclusion was applied to CSF cells with more than 1,800 genes, more than 7,500 UMIs or more than 10% mitochondrial reads. To identify TCRs with known antigen specificity, CDR3-beta sequences were compared against VDJdb. Only TCRs with complete alpha and beta chains were included in the network analysis of clone sharing, which used the R package qgraph. TCRdb reprocessed the reads, and each CDR3 protein sequence is entered once, without DNA. These V and J calls rely on TCRdb rather than the paper's analysis. The sample table gives 1,200 or so distinct CDR3 sequences. Under 10% of the sample belongs to the ten largest clones.

Per the germline V gene (reference sequence), MNHNY is the CDR1 and SVGAGI is the CDR2. CDR3 length: 18 amino acids, cysteine to phenylalanine. The DNA is unrecorded. Acute infectious disease was absent in all participants, and all participants were in good physical condition. Live CSF cells for droplet-based sequencing were sorted with a live/dead marker. CSF was obtained by lumbar puncture, and immune cells were pelleted by centrifugation at 300g. CSF samples were checked for red blood cells, and any sample contaminated with blood was excluded. CSF cells were cryopreserved in freezing medium, frozen at -80 degrees C overnight, and then transferred to liquid nitrogen for storage. Before analysis, CSF samples were stored for less than six months.

This TCR derives from a human donor in good health. The chain links TRBV6-6 with TRBJ1-5. Sequenced input: cerebrospinal fluid. The CDR3 region reads CASSRRGGLDSGNQPQHF.